This T cell receptor beta chain was profiled in a study of blood T cell repertoires in COVID-19. Study-wide context: Samples taken during acute and convalescent COVID-19 were collected in the United States, Italy and Spain. The cDNA or gDNA used as material had been derived from T cells, B-cell-depleted T cells, or PBMCs.

As handled by the study authors: Reference gene primer amplification in the assay estimated nucleated cell counts. Sequencing was performed with immunoSEQ multiplex PCR; in TCRdb, only in-frame clones are kept and a portion is missing. V and J calls and clone size are given by that table; D and trimming were obtained from the DNA. Here the sample spans roughly 230,000 clones, 70% to 90% being singletons. Germline V CDR1 and CDR2: MDHEN, SYDVKM. V was cut by 6 bases and J by 10 bases, with 13 bases left in between. The CDR3 has 13 residues. Source material: peripheral blood. This sequence was found in a man between 40 and 49 years old with acute or convalescent COVID-19. This sequence joins TRBV28 and TRBJ1-6; no definite D call. The CDR3 here is CASRAWGASPLHF. DNA for the CDR3: TGTGCCAGCAGAGCCTGGGGAGCGTCACCCCTCCACTTT. The full variable domain, completed using reference TRBV28 and TRBJ1-6, is DVKVTQSSRYLVKRTGEKVFLECVQDMDHENMFWYRQDPGLGLRLIYFSYDVKMKEKGDIPEGYSVSREKKERFSLILESASTNQTSMYLCASRAWGASPLHFGNGTRLTVT.